Included here is one T cell receptor beta chain sequence, with context. The sample is drawn from a study of blood T cell repertoires in COVID-19. Study-wide context: Acute and convalescent COVID-19 samples came from the United States, Italy and Spain.

Assay: immunoSEQ multiplex PCR; the TCRdb copy retains only in-frame clones and omits some. This table has almost 250,000 clones, roughly 85% appearing once. The ends lost 6 bases at V and 5 bases at J; junction bases unmatched: 7. There are 15 residues in the CDR3. In germline, CDR1 is MNHEY, CDR2 SVGEGT. The origin of this receptor is a woman in her fifties or sixties with acute COVID-19. The genes are TRBV6-2 or TRBV6-3 and TRBJ1-5, with 10 bases identical to TRBD1. The sample taken for sequencing was PBMCs or T cells enriched from blood (not recorded which). The CDR3 DNA reads as TGTGCCAGCAGCTCGGGACAGGGGCCGCATCAGCCCCAGCATTTT. It is translated as CASSSGQGPHQPQHF.